This T cell receptor beta chain is drawn from a study of human T cells and chemical hapten exposure. Study information: Patches that contained 0.01% DPC were applied to the upper back and read at 6 days. Findings and limits, study-wide: Because all patients had alopecia, their immune responses might differ from healthy ones.

Authors' processing steps: Individual samples carried between about 23,224 and 690,600 TCRs, with 95,638 as the median. One entry per CDR3 protein, called by TCRdb with MiXCR from the RACE reads. TCRdb, not the authors, supplied the V and J calls. The sample lists approximately 97,000 distinct CDR3 sequences; 25% to 35% were seen once. Described time point: patch test 3, about 24 weeks after DPC sensitization. Treatment specified: therapeutic diphenylcyclopropenone sensitization with weekly scalp DPC. Each donor was an alopecia patient between 18 and 70 years of age who qualified for DPC. A word on this clonotype: Its target is unknown.

The trim removed 3 bases at V and 7 bases at J, leaving 12 bases unmatched. CDR3 length: 19 residues. Germline lookup yields CDR1 MDHEN and CDR2 SYDVKM. The chain combines TRBV28 with TRBJ2-2; the match to TRBD2 covers 15 bases. The receptor comes from a middle-aged man with alopecia areata. Some clones in this sample may be carry-over from other donors' samples. Sample: whole blood, taken in connection with sensitization to the hapten diphenylcyclopropenone (DPC). CDR3 nucleotide sequence: TGTGCCAGCAGTTTTCACCTCCCTGGACTAGCGGGAGGGATCGGGGAGCTGTTTTTT. Its protein product is CASSFHLPGLAGGIGELFF.